Included here is one TCR beta chain sequence, with context. Its cognate antigen is unknown. This entry belongs to a study of shared clonotypes between healthy human individuals. Overall study findings and caveats: All-four-donor shared clonotypes had higher generation probabilities than non-shared clonotypes did. Shared clonotypes: 4.5% to 6% naive CD4, under 4% naive CD8, around 2.4% memory CD4, over 0.3% memory CD8. Among the subsets, naive ones generally showed larger estimated richness than memory ones.

Original processing methods: Junction-only sequences produced by ImmunoSEQ had no quality scores, so filtering differed. Sequencing was performed with immunoSEQ multiplex PCR; in TCRdb, only in-frame clones are kept and a portion is missing. V, J and clone size derive from that table, while D and trimming were established from the DNA sequence. The table records about 2 million clones, roughly 94% of them present only once. V was clipped by 2 bases and J by 0 bases; unmatched bases: 3. The CDR3 sequence is 15 residues long. The germline CDR1 and CDR2 sequences are SGHAT and FQNNGV. The chain has TRBV11-2 and TRBJ2-7; 8 bases fit TRBD1. Sequencing was carried out using naive CD4+ T cells sorted from blood. Sample subset: CD45RA+ positively selected. The origin of this receptor is a man aged 18 to 35 in good health. The CDR3 region is CASSLQGAISYEQYF. The CDR3 DNA is TGTGCCAGCAGCTTACAGGGGGCAATCTCCTACGAGCAGTACTTC. Combining the CDR3 with reference TRBV11-2 and TRBJ2-7 gives the whole variable domain EAGVAQSPRYKIIEKRQSVAFWCNPISGHATLYWYQQILGQGPKLLIQFQNNGVVDDSQLPKDRFSAERLKGVDSTLKIQPAKLEDSAVYLCASSLQGAISYEQYFGPGTRLTVT.